This TCR beta chain was captured by sequencing in a study of T cell repertoires in cytomegalovirus infection. Looking at the study overall: Recently identified HLA-C-restricted and well-studied HLA-B-restricted CMV epitopes were used.

CDR3 length: 15 amino acids. From germline, CDR1 is LGHNT and CDR2 FRNRAP. V was pared by 0 bases and J by 7 bases, with 13 bases between. This clonotype was seen at least ten times. Its antigen is unidentified. From the reads, TCRdb called clonotypes with MiXCR, one entry per CDR3 protein. The sample lists 300,000 to 400,000 distinct CDR3 sequences; about 28% were seen once. This receptor was obtained from a human donor in good health (CMV status not recorded). Some clones in this sample may be carry-over from other donors' samples. The sample was cultured PBMCs, taken from culture after CMV antigen stimulation. The V call is TRBV12-5, the J call TRBJ2-1; D may be TRBD1 (5 bases). This chain's CDR3 is CASGLVQSGSNEQFF. For the CDR3, the DNA is TGTGCTAGTGGTTTGGTACAGTCAGGGTCTAATGAGCAGTTCTTC.